This T cell receptor (beta chain) was observed in a study of long-term antiretroviral therapy in people with HIV. Study findings and constraints: Blood obtained between about 2004 and 2017 may reflect older ART regimens.

The assay used was immunoSEQ (version v3.0), run at survey level. Sequencing used immunoSEQ multiplex PCR; TCRdb keeps in-frame clones, though not all of them. The table includes just under 35,000 clones, approximately 81% detected once. Trimming removed 6 bases from V and 3 bases from J, with 21 bases in between. This CDR3 region has 17 residues. Per germline, CDR1 SGHAT and CDR2 FQNNGV. Details on this clone: Its antigen is still unknown.

The V call is TRBV11-2, the J call TRBJ2-1; D possibly uses TRBD1 or TRBD2 (6 bases each). The origin of this receptor is a woman aged 30 to 39 with HIV. The source was unsorted PBMCs, collected approximately 2.9 years before starting antiretroviral therapy. CDR3 sequence (DNA): TGTGCCAGCAGTGGACAGAGCTCCGCGGGGCTCTACAATGAGCAGTTCTTC. Translated, it gives CASSGQSSAGLYNEQFF.